This T cell receptor (beta chain) came from a study of STAT5B mutations in CD4+ large granular lymphocyte leukemia. General study points: Patient CD4-sorted repertoires looked more clonal than healthy CD4+ repertoires, even without putative leukemic clones. TRBV06-family usage was enriched in top patient clones (8/27) versus controls (2/35). Main leukemic clonotypes were patient-specific, but about 26% appeared at low frequency elsewhere.

Controls came from buffy coats of healthy blood donors. To note about this clone: The antigen is unknown.

Generated by immunoSEQ multiplex PCR, the TCRdb table keeps only in-frame clones and is missing some. Seen here are over 35,000 clones, roughly 85% observed once, and the top ten hold 1% to 1.5%. Germline CDR1 SEHNR, CDR2 FQNEAQ (reference sequence). The germline V and J ends were trimmed by 1 base and 0 bases, with 10 bases remaining between them. This CDR3 has 16 amino acids. The chain employs TRBV7-9 and TRBJ2-1; D is unclear. The TCR was taken from a human donor in good health. Sequencing input: CD4+ T cells from blood buffy coats. CDR3 loop: CASSLVPLSSYNEQFF. The CDR3 DNA reads TGTGCCAGCAGCTTAGTCCCATTAAGCTCCTACAATGAGCAGTTCTTC.